This is a list of T cell receptor beta chains from one sample in a study of blood T cell repertoires in COVID-19. Profiling relied on immunoSEQ multiplex PCR, and the TCRdb table lists in-frame clones only, not all of them. The sample shows 30,000 to 45,000 clones, about nine tenths of them seen only once. The sequenced sample consisted of peripheral blood. Every receptor here comes from a human donor in a cohort sampled during active COVID-19. Each CDR3 is given with its conserved first and last residue. The D gene is left open where the match is weak. Not every row has a clone size; where given, it reads once, few, many or a size class.

-	TRBV6-2/TRBV6-3	TRBJ1-2	-	TGTGCCAGCAGTTTCACGGGAGGGGCCCCCCGTGGCTACACCTTC	CASSFTGGAPRGYTF
once	TRBV30	TRBJ1-2	TRBD1	TGTGCCTGGAGCGCCGGGACAGGGGGCTCTGGCTACACCTTC	CAWSAGTGGSGYTF
-	TRBV4-1	TRBJ2-7	TRBD1	TGCGCCAGCAGCCAAGGAGGGACAGGCTCCTACGAGCAGTACTTC	CASSQGGTGSYEQYF
-	TRBV6-2/TRBV6-3	TRBJ2-7	-	TGTGCCAGCAGCCCGGGACAACGTTACGAGCAGTACTTC	CASSPGQRYEQYF
-	TRBV2	TRBJ1-2	TRBD1	TGTGCCAGCAGCCAAGGGCAGGGGGTTTACTATGGCTACACCTTC	CASSQGQGVYYGYTF
-	TRBV9	TRBJ2-1	TRBD2	TGTGCCAGCAGCGTAGCTACTACGTCCCTGTGGGGACTAGTCGGGAAGGATGAGCAGTTCTTC	CASSVATTSLWGLVGKDEQFF
-	TRBV12-3/TRBV12-4	TRBJ2-7	-	TGTGCCAGCAGTATATTGACTAGATCCGAGCAGTACTTC	CASSILTRSEQYF
few	TRBV15	TRBJ2-1	-	TGTGCCACTTTCCCCGATCACGGCGGAGAATACAATGAGCAGTTCTTC	CATFPDHGGEYNEQFF
once	TRBV15	TRBJ2-3	-	TGTGCCACCAGAGATAACCTCGGGTCGGGCACAGATACGCAGTATTTT	CATRDNLGSGTDTQYF
-	TRBV2	TRBJ2-7	TRBD2	TGTGCCAGCAAGGCTGAGAGCGGGAGTATTTCCGAGCAGTACTTC	CASKAESGSISEQYF
-	TRBV28	TRBJ1-1	TRBD1	TGTGCCAGCAGGGGACAGATGAACACTGAAGCTTTCTTT	CASRGQMNTEAFF
few	TRBV5-6	TRBJ2-7	-	TGTGCCAGCAGCAATGTCGGGACTTTCGAGCAGTACTTC	CASSNVGTFEQYF
-	TRBV29-1	TRBJ2-4	-	TGCAGCGTTGTGACTCAAAACATTCAGTACTTC	CSVVTQNIQYF
-	TRBV7-8	TRBJ2-1	-	TGTGCCAGCAGCTCGCAGGGGTATGAGCAGTTCTTC	CASSSQGYEQFF
-	TRBV28	TRBJ1-6	-	TGTGCCAGCAGTTTATCCCGCATAGCACCCCTCCACTTT	CASSLSRIAPLHF
-	TRBV25-1	TRBJ1-3	-	TGTGCCAGCGGCGGGGTCTCTGGAAACACCATATATTTT	CASGGVSGNTIYF
-	TRBV6-6	TRBJ1-4	TRBD1	TGTGCCAGCAGTTACTCTCAGGGGGCGTTAAGGGAAAAACTGTTTTTT	CASSYSQGALREKLFF
once	TRBV12-3/TRBV12-4	TRBJ2-3	-	TGTGCCAGCAGTTTAATCCTGACAGATACGCAGTATTTT	CASSLILTDTQYF
-	TRBV5-6	TRBJ1-2	-	TGTGCCAGCAGCTTGACTCTGGGGGGGCTCTATGGCTACACCTTC	CASSLTLGGLYGYTF
-	TRBV2	TRBJ1-3	-	TGTGCCAGCCGGAGGAGAAACACCATATATTTT	CASRRRNTIYF
-	TRBV19	TRBJ2-5	-	TGTGCCAGTAGTATCGACAGAATACAAGAGACCCAGTACTTC	CASSIDRIQETQYF
-	TRBV2	TRBJ1-4	-	TGTGCCAGCAGTGAGGGTTCCCCGGACGGCGGGGAAAAACTGTTTTTT	CASSEGSPDGGEKLFF
once	TRBV7-2	TRBJ1-5	-	TGTGCCAGCAGCTCACAAGGCCAGGTTATGGAGCCCCAGCATTTT	CASSSQGQVMEPQHF
-	TRBV30	TRBJ2-5	-	TGTGCCTGGACCCTAAATGGGGGGACTTCAGAGACCCAGTACTTC	CAWTLNGGTSETQYF
-	TRBV5-1	TRBJ1-2	-	TGCGCCAGCAGCTTGACGGCAGGGGATGGCTACACCTTC	CASSLTAGDGYTF
-	TRBV18	TRBJ2-7	TRBD1	TGTGCCAGCTCACCCGGGACAGGGGATTTATACGAGCAGTACTTC	CASSPGTGDLYEQYF
-	TRBV27	TRBJ2-1	TRBD1	TGTGCCAGCAGGGGGGACAGGGTTGGGGCCTACAATGAGCAGTTCTTC	CASRGDRVGAYNEQFF
-	TRBV19	TRBJ1-5	-	TGTGCCAGTAGCCGGGGGGGGAGCAATCAGCCCCAGCATTTT	CASSRGGSNQPQHF
-	TRBV11-2	TRBJ1-1	TRBD1	TGTGCCAGCAGCCCACAGGGGGCGAGGGTGCGTAGTGAAGCTTTCTTT	CASSPQGARVRSEAFF
-	TRBV24-1	TRBJ2-5	TRBD1	TGTGCCACCAGTGACCCGCGACAGGGGGCGGAGACCCAGTACTTC	CATSDPRQGAETQYF
once	TRBV7-8	TRBJ2-3	-	TGTGCCAGCAGCTACCGGGGAGGCCCCACAGATACGCAGTATTTT	CASSYRGGPTDTQYF
few	TRBV30	TRBJ1-3	-	TGTGCCTGGAGTACTGATCCTGGAAACACCATATATTTT	CAWSTDPGNTIYF
-	TRBV6-4	TRBJ2-5	TRBD1	TGTGCCAGCAGTGCGGACAGGGGTGGAGAGACCCAGTACTTC	CASSADRGGETQYF
-	TRBV6-5	TRBJ2-1	TRBD2	TGTGCCAGCAGCCGGGTCGGAGCGGGGTACAATGAGCAGTTCTTC	CASSRVGAGYNEQFF
-	TRBV19	TRBJ2-1	TRBD1	TGTGCCAGTAGTATATTAGGGACCGGGACAGGGGTATCGAGTCGGAATGAGCAGTTCTTC	CASSILGTGTGVSSRNEQFF
-	TRBV2	TRBJ2-5	TRBD2	TGTGCCAGTGGGCCCCCAGCGGGAGGAGAGACCCAGTACTTC	CASGPPAGGETQYF
-	TRBV11-2	TRBJ2-5	-	TGTGCCAGCAGCCCAGGCAGGGGCCGGGAGACCCAGTACTTC	CASSPGRGRETQYF
-	TRBV28	TRBJ2-5	TRBD1	TGTGCCAGCAGTTTAGGACAGGGGGCGGGGACCCAGTACTTC	CASSLGQGAGTQYF